This is a list of T cell receptor beta chains from one sample in a study of blood T cell repertoires in COVID-19. Clones were sequenced by immunoSEQ multiplex PCR, and TCRdb holds only the in-frame ones, with some missing. The sample lists around 150,000 clones, more than 65% occurring once. Sample: peripheral blood. The source of these receptors is a woman aged 45-60 years in a cohort sampled during active or convalescent COVID-19. Both conserved end residues are part of each CDR3. Each record gives: D gene, V gene, J gene, CDR3 protein. The D gene is left open where the match is weak.

d_gene: -; v_gene: TRBV2; j_gene: TRBJ1-4; CDR3aa: CASSEGGRQKLFF
d_gene: -; v_gene: TRBV27; j_gene: TRBJ1-2; CDR3aa: CASSTTGLAHWRYGYTF
d_gene: -; v_gene: TRBV7-8; j_gene: TRBJ2-3; CDR3aa: CASSYERTDTQYF
d_gene: -; v_gene: TRBV5-1; j_gene: TRBJ2-1; CDR3aa: CASSRIRDFSYNEQFF
d_gene: TRBD1; v_gene: TRBV19; j_gene: TRBJ2-1; CDR3aa: CASSIYRGLRNEQFF
d_gene: TRBD1; v_gene: TRBV12-3/TRBV12-4; j_gene: TRBJ2-7; CDR3aa: CASSTTGVYEQYF
d_gene: -; v_gene: TRBV6-5; j_gene: TRBJ2-2; CDR3aa: CASSPVRGFGELFF
d_gene: -; v_gene: TRBV30; j_gene: TRBJ1-1; CDR3aa: CAWARLDTEAFF
d_gene: -; v_gene: TRBV2; j_gene: TRBJ2-2; CDR3aa: CASSRRQTYTGELFF
d_gene: TRBD1; v_gene: TRBV18; j_gene: TRBJ1-6; CDR3aa: CASSPFDRGGHSPLHF
d_gene: -; v_gene: TRBV28; j_gene: TRBJ2-7; CDR3aa: CASIGSGSYEQYF
d_gene: -; v_gene: TRBV19; j_gene: TRBJ1-1; CDR3aa: CASSFSLGVNTEAFF
d_gene: -; v_gene: TRBV3-1/TRBV3-2; j_gene: TRBJ1-4; CDR3aa: CASGQINEKLFF
d_gene: TRBD2; v_gene: TRBV19; j_gene: TRBJ2-1; CDR3aa: CASRLAGTSENEQFF
d_gene: -; v_gene: TRBV2; j_gene: TRBJ2-7; CDR3aa: CASSEGYTGLIYEQYF
d_gene: -; v_gene: TRBV27; j_gene: TRBJ1-6; CDR3aa: CASTIGNSPLHF
d_gene: -; v_gene: TRBV6-4; j_gene: TRBJ1-1; CDR3aa: CASSDYPGSTEAFF
d_gene: -; v_gene: TRBV29-1; j_gene: TRBJ1-2; CDR3aa: CSVEDDKNYGYTF
d_gene: TRBD1; v_gene: TRBV3-1/TRBV3-2; j_gene: TRBJ1-5; CDR3aa: CASSQGQGVRGPQHF
d_gene: -; v_gene: TRBV27; j_gene: TRBJ2-1; CDR3aa: CASRDFSYNEQFF
d_gene: -; v_gene: TRBV7-8; j_gene: TRBJ1-6; CDR3aa: CASSALPSSYNSPLHF
d_gene: -; v_gene: TRBV18; j_gene: TRBJ2-3; CDR3aa: CASSPLGTDTQYF
d_gene: TRBD1; v_gene: TRBV9; j_gene: TRBJ1-3; CDR3aa: CASSLQGARGNTIYF
d_gene: TRBD1; v_gene: TRBV7-2; j_gene: TRBJ1-4; CDR3aa: CASSTGTGFKLFF
d_gene: TRBD1; v_gene: TRBV7-2; j_gene: TRBJ1-2; CDR3aa: CASSSGDSPRSGYTF
d_gene: -; v_gene: TRBV11-1; j_gene: TRBJ1-1; CDR3aa: CASSSDQGNTEAFF
d_gene: -; v_gene: TRBV2; j_gene: TRBJ1-1; CDR3aa: CAGSFGMGTEAFF
d_gene: TRBD1; v_gene: TRBV4-1; j_gene: TRBJ1-5; CDR3aa: CASSQTDRGNQPQHF
d_gene: -; v_gene: TRBV21-1; j_gene: TRBJ2-1; CDR3aa: CASSAHKSTGAKSSYNEQFF
d_gene: -; v_gene: TRBV9; j_gene: TRBJ1-4; CDR3aa: CASSVANGRATNEKLFF
d_gene: -; v_gene: TRBV6-5; j_gene: TRBJ1-2; CDR3aa: CASVQAYGYTF
d_gene: -; v_gene: TRBV7-2; j_gene: TRBJ2-1; CDR3aa: CASSLGSGAEQFF
d_gene: -; v_gene: TRBV3-1/TRBV3-2; j_gene: TRBJ1-6; CDR3aa: CASSQGITNSPLHF
d_gene: -; v_gene: TRBV10-1; j_gene: TRBJ2-7; CDR3aa: CASSERTDYEQYF
d_gene: -; v_gene: TRBV18; j_gene: TRBJ2-1; CDR3aa: CASSPPTEYNEQFF
d_gene: TRBD1; v_gene: TRBV7-9; j_gene: TRBJ1-6; CDR3aa: CASSLAQGVTLHF
d_gene: -; v_gene: TRBV7-2; j_gene: TRBJ1-1; CDR3aa: CASSWGEGRVAFF